The T cell receptor beta chain under discussion was sequenced for a study of blood T cells in healthy people across ages. This clonotype was found a few times. Its antigen is not identified. Together with a sample-barcoded 5' primer, a J-beta primer mix was included in a second PCR lasting about 7 to 12 cycles. One entry per CDR3 protein results from TCRdb running MiXCR on the 5' RACE reads. The table lists under 2 million distinct CDR3 sequences, 30% to 40% of them singletons, with 10% to 12% in the top ten. CDR1 is MGHRA, CDR2 YSYEKL, per germline. The length of the CDR3 is 15 residues. Unmatched junction bases numbered 10, after V lost 3 bases and J lost 6 bases. Study results and caveats: With age, beta diversity per million T cells declined roughly linearly, significantly by 40. PBMCs were not sorted, which prevented a conclusive comparison of naive versus antigen-experienced cells.

The clonotype originates from a young woman in good health. This chain connects TRBV4-1 to TRBJ1-1, with 7 bases identical to TRBD1. The sample comprised blood. The CDR3 spells CASSHNQRGRAEAFF. CDR3 DNA: TGCGCCAGCAGCCATAATCAAAGGGGGCGAGCTGAAGCTTTCTTT.